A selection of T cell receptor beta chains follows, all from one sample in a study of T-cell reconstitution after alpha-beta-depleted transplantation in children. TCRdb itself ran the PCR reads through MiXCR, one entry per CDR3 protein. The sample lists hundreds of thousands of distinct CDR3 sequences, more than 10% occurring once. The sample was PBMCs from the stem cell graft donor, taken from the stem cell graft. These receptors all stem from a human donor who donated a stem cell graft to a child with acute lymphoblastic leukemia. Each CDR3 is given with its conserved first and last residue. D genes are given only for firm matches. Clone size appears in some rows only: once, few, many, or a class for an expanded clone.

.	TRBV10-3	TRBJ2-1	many	CAILQGTSSSYNEQFF	TGTGCCATCCTTCAGGGGACCTCCAGCTCCTACAATGAGCAGTTCTTC
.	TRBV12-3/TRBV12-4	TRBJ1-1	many	CASTVGQENTEAFF	TGTGCCAGCACCGTTGGCCAAGAGAACACTGAAGCTTTCTTT
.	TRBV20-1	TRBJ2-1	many	CSARAVNEQFF	TGCAGTGCTAGAGCAGTCAATGAGCAGTTCTTC
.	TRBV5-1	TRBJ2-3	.	CASRNNQLYTDTQYF	TGCGCCAGCAGAAATAACCAACTGTATACAGATACGCAGTATTTT
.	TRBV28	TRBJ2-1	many	CASTLRSYNEQFF	TGTGCCAGCACCCTCAGGTCCTACAATGAGCAGTTCTTC
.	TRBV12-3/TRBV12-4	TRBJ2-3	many	CASSLAGPSTDTQYF	TGTGCCAGCAGTTTAGCAGGGCCGAGCACAGATACGCAGTATTTT
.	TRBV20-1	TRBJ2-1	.	CSARGLADRGRNDEQFF	TGCAGTGCTAGGGGACTAGCGGACAGGGGGCGCAACGATGAGCAGTTCTTC
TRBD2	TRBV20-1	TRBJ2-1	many	CSARNGLAGGNEQFF	TGCAGTGCTAGGAATGGACTAGCGGGGGGGAATGAGCAGTTCTTC
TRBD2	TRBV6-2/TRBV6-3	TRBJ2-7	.	CASSYYGRRIEQYF	TGTGCCAGCAGTTACTACGGGAGGAGGATCGAGCAGTACTTC
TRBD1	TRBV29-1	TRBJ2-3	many	CSAGRGQGRGTQYF	TGCAGCGCCGGCCGAGGACAGGGGAGAGGTACGCAGTATTTT
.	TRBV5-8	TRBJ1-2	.	CASTRGDRYGYTF	TGTGCCAGCACTCGGGGGGACCGCTATGGCTACACCTTC
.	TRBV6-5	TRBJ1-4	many	CASSYQHPGLDEKLFF	TGTGCCAGCAGTTACCAACATCCGGGGTTAGATGAAAAACTGTTTTTT
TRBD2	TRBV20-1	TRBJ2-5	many	CSASRAGGPQTQYF	TGCAGTGCTAGTAGGGCGGGAGGGCCCCAAACCCAGTACTTC
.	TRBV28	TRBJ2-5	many	CASSPFDPRTRKNQETQYF	TGTGCCAGCAGCCCCTTCGACCCCCGGACAAGAAAGAACCAAGAGACCCAGTACTTC
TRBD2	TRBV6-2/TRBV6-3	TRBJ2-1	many	CASTGTSGSIAYNEQFF	TGTGCCAGTACCGGGACTAGCGGGAGTATCGCCTACAATGAGCAGTTCTTC
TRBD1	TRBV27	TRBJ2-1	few	CASSTGQGYNEQFF	TGTGCCAGCAGTACGGGACAGGGATACAATGAGCAGTTCTTC
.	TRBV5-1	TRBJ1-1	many	CASSLELGGTEAFF	TGCGCCAGCAGCTTGGAGTTGGGGGGCACTGAAGCTTTCTTT
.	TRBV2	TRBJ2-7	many	CASKAGTGTYEQYF	TGTGCCAGCAAAGCAGGTACAGGGACCTACGAGCAGTACTTC
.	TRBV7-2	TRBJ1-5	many	CASSSAGGPNQPQHF	TGTGCCAGCAGCTCCGCGGGGGGACCCAATCAGCCCCAGCATTTT
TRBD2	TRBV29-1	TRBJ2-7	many	CSFRAGGNSYEQYF	TGCAGCTTCCGAGCGGGAGGGAACTCCTACGAGCAGTACTTC
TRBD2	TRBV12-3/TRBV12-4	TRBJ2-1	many	CASRGLAGGFVDEQFF	TGTGCCAGCAGAGGACTAGCGGGAGGCTTCGTTGATGAGCAGTTCTTC
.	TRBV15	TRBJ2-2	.	CATSSRFGGGTGELFF	TGTGCCACCAGCAGCCGATTTGGGGGTGGTACCGGGGAGCTGTTTTTT
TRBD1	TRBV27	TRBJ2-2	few	CASSPQTGGTGELFF	TGTGCCAGCAGTCCGCAAACAGGGGGCACCGGGGAGCTGTTTTTT
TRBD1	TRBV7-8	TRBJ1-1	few	CASSLVEETGLTGDTEAFF	TGTGCCAGCAGCTTAGTAGAAGAGACAGGGCTTACAGGGGACACTGAAGCTTTCTTT
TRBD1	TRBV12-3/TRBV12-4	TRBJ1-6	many	CASSSRTGTDSPLHF	TGTGCCAGCAGTTCCAGGACAGGAACTGATTCACCCCTCCACTTT
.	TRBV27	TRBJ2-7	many	CASSLLGQGAAGYEQYF	TGTGCCAGCAGTTTATTAGGGCAGGGAGCCGCCGGATACGAGCAGTACTTC
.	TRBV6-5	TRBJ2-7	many	CASSLPSYEQYF	TGTGCCAGCAGCCTCCCCTCCTACGAGCAGTACTTC
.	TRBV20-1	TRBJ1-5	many	CSARKPGPTSNQPQHF	TGCAGTGCTAGGAAACCGGGACCGACTAGCAATCAGCCCCAGCATTTT
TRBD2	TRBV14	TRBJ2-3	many	CASSQAELAGTDTQYF	TGTGCCAGCAGCCAAGCGGAGCTAGCGGGCACAGATACGCAGTATTTT
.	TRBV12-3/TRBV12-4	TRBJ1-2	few	CASIQTGSYGYTF	TGTGCCAGCATTCAGACAGGATCCTATGGCTACACCTTC
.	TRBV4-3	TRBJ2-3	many	CASSQESDTQSTDTQYF	TGCGCCAGCAGCCAAGAATCAGATACACAGAGCACAGATACGCAGTATTTT
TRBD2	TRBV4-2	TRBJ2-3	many	CASTGGLAGAPMSADTQYF	TGTGCCAGCACCGGAGGGCTAGCGGGAGCCCCAATGTCGGCAGATACGCAGTATTTT
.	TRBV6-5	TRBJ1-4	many	CASRSAGKSEKLFF	TGTGCCAGCAGATCGGCGGGGAAGAGTGAAAAACTGTTTTTT
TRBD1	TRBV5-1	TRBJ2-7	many	CASSLVTGASYEQYF	TGCGCCAGCAGCTTGGTTACAGGGGCGTCCTACGAGCAGTACTTC
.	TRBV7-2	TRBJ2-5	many	CASSLLPGETQYF	TGTGCCAGCAGCCTCCTACCAGGGGAGACCCAGTACTTC
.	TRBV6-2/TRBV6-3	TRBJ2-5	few	CASSYSWMETQYF	TGTGCCAGCAGTTACTCTTGGATGGAGACCCAGTACTTC
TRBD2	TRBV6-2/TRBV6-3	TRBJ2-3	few	CASNRLAGGADTQYF	TGTGCCAGCAACCGACTAGCGGGAGGAGCAGATACGCAGTATTTT
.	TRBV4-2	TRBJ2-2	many	CASRITGNTGELFF	TGTGCCAGCAGGATTACAGGGAACACCGGGGAGCTGTTTTTT
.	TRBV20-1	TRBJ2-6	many	CSALTPGANVLTF	TGCAGTGCCCTAACGCCTGGGGCCAACGTCCTGACTTTC
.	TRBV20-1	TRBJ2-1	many	CSARDYEGRTYNEQFF	TGCAGTGCTAGAGATTACGAGGGGCGCACCTACAATGAGCAGTTCTTC
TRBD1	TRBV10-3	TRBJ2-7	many	CAISGTGRGEQYF	TGTGCCATCAGTGGGACAGGGCGAGGCGAGCAGTACTTC
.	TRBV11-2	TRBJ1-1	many	CASSLGGSRMNTEAFF	TGTGCCAGCAGCTTAGGGGGGAGCCGTATGAACACTGAAGCTTTCTTT
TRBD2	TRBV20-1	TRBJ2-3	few	CSGLAGTSGGIDTQYF	TGCAGTGGCCTCGCCGGGACTAGCGGGGGCATAGATACGCAGTATTTT